The subject of this entry is one T cell receptor beta chain. The sample is drawn from a study of T cells in tumors after PD-1 blockade. Turning to the study itself: Tumor samples yielded approximately 20-fold more depth than single-cell TCR sequencing.

This table comes from immunoSEQ multiplex PCR, and its TCRdb copy is limited to in-frame clones, with some not included. The table lists roughly 4,200 clones, around two thirds of them singletons, with 13% in the top ten. In germline, CDR1 is SGHNT, CDR2 YYREEE (reference sequence). With V trimmed by 6 bases and J by 0 bases, 6 bases remained unmatched. This CDR3 is 14 amino acids long. The TCR was taken from a human donor with basal cell carcinoma. The chain uses TRBV5-4 and TRBJ2-7, with 7 bases matching TRBD2. Sequences were derived from tumor tissue, sampled before anti-PD-1 treatment. The CDR3 region is CASKRDYASYEQYF. The CDR3 DNA reads TGTGCCAGCAAGCGGGATTACGCCTCCTACGAGCAGTACTTC.